The TCR beta chain under discussion was sequenced for a study of cytomegalovirus exposure and HLA in healthy donors. Study-wide results and caveats: TCR beta sequences reportedly predicted the HLA-A and HLA-B alleles of most subjects accurately.

Trimming left V 0 bases short and J 8 bases short, with 19 bases between. From germline, CDR1 is SGHAT and CDR2 FQNNGV. This CDR3 spans 16 amino acids. This PCR relied on a set of 60 Vbeta primers and 13 Jbeta primers. TCRdb's copy holds only in-frame clones and misses some; the assay was immunoSEQ multiplex PCR. The sample contains around 130,000 clones, approximately 80% of which appear only once. This clone was observed a handful of times. The antigen is unknown. The sequencing sample was made of PBMCs. This clonotype was sampled from a man aged 18 to 30 in good health and CMV-seronegative. J is TRBJ1-2 and V is TRBV11-2, with D unresolved. CDR3 loop: CASSLDPMGGMRGYTF. The CDR3 DNA reads as TGTGCCAGCAGCTTAGATCCAATGGGAGGGATGAGAGGCTACACCTTC.